This T cell receptor beta chain appears in the sequencing data of a study of cytomegalovirus exposure and HLA in healthy donors. This PCR relied on a set of 60 Vbeta primers and 13 Jbeta primers. Assay: immunoSEQ multiplex PCR; the TCRdb copy retains only in-frame clones and omits some. This sample has about 180,000 clones, with under 80% found just once. Germline V gene lookup returns CDR1 LNHDA and CDR2 SQIVND (reference sequence). This CDR3 is built from 13 residues. The V end lost 8 bases, the J end lost 3 bases, and 13 bases lay between the germline ends. V is TRBV19 and J is TRBJ1-1, with a weak D call TRBD1 (6 bases). The sequenced sample consisted of PBMCs. The receptor comes from a woman in her forties or fifties in good health and CMV-seropositive. CDR3 region: CASRPTGYTEAFF. The CDR3 nucleotides are TGTGCCAGTCGCCCGACAGGTTACACTGAAGCTTTCTTT.